Following are 22 T cell receptor beta chains from one sample sequenced in a study of T cell changes during pregnancy in multiple sclerosis. Libraries were prepared by immunoSEQ multiplex PCR; TCRdb keeps only in-frame clonotypes and omits some of them. Of about 24,000 clones in the sample, 88% were seen once. Sample: CD4+ T cells from peripheral blood mononuclear cells, taken in the first trimester of pregnancy. Receptor source: a female donor in good health, enrolled as a control in a pregnancy study.

This rearrangement joins TRBV18 to TRBJ2-5; TRBD1 might be the D (6 bases). This CDR3 has 15 amino acids. CDR1 and CDR2 from the germline V gene are KGHSH and LQKENI. The ends were cut back, 3 bases at V and 2 bases at J, with 13 bases in the middle. The CDR3 nucleotides read TGTGCCAGCTCACCGGATCGACAGGTTCAAGAGACCCAGTACTTC. This codes for CASSPDRQVQETQYF.

The V gene is TRBV7-9, the J gene TRBJ2-3, with 10 bases fitting TRBD2. V was pared by 5 bases and J by 2 bases, with 7 bases of the junction left unmatched. Germline V lookup: CDR1 SEHNR, CDR2 FQNEAQ (reference sequence). The CDR3 spans 16 residues. The CDR3, as DNA: TGTGCCAGCAGCCTAGGACTAGCGGTCGACACAGATACGCAGTATTTT. It yields the protein CASSLGLAVDTDTQYF.

This clone was seen once. The chain joins TRBV7-8 to TRBJ2-1; 10 bases are shared with TRBD1. V was pared by 4 bases and J by 6 bases, with 6 bases of the junction left unmatched. The CDR3 has 15 amino acids. Germline V CDR1 and CDR2: SGHVS, FQNEAQ. The CDR3 is CASSSGQGYVNEQFF. The CDR3 DNA follows: TGTGCCAGCAGCTCGGGACAGGGGTATGTCAATGAGCAGTTCTTC.

With respect to this clone: The junction and the germline gene differ at one end; a read error may be behind it. This rearrangement joins TRBV7-7 to TRBJ1-1; 9 bases align to TRBD1. This CDR3 is 13 amino acids long. The germline gives CDR1 SSHAT, CDR2 FNYEAQ (reference sequence). CDR3 sequence reads: CASSQDRGAEAFF. In nucleotides, the CDR3 is TGTGCTAGCAGCCAAGACAGGGGGGCTGAAGCTTTCTTT.

V is TRBV5-5 and J is TRBJ1-5; D is possibly TRBD1 (6 bases). The CDR3 contains 15 residues. V lost 4 bases, J lost 6 bases, and 17 bases lay in between. Per germline, CDR1 SGHKS and CDR2 YYEKEE (reference sequence). The CDR3 sequence: CASSPVAGGSQPQHF. The CDR3 DNA reads as TGTGCCAGCAGCCCGGTTGCGGGGGGCTCTCAGCCCCAGCATTTT.

This rearrangement joins TRBV27 to TRBJ1-5; unclear D gene. CDR1 MNHEY and CDR2 SMNVEV come from the germline V gene (reference sequence). The CDR3 has 16 amino acids. The germline V and J ends were trimmed by 1 base and 2 bases, with 12 bases remaining between them. In nucleotides, the CDR3 is TGTGCCAGCAGTTTATACCACGGAGTAGGCAATCAGCCCCAGCATTTT. It translates to CASSLYHGVGNQPQHF.

The table lists this clone with a count of one. The chain joins TRBV2 to TRBJ2-5; tentative D call: TRBD1 (5 bases). From germline, CDR1 is SNHLY and CDR2 FYNNEI. CDR3 length: 13 amino acids. Between the trimmed V and J ends, which lost 3 bases and 7 bases, there was a span of 12 bases. CDR3 coding DNA: TGTGCCAGCAGTGACTTGGGGCTGGGGACCCAGTACTTC. Translating it yields CASSDLGLGTQYF.

This clone was seen only once. This chain joins TRBV30 and TRBJ1-3; the D gene is possibly TRBD1 (6 bases). Trimming left V 5 bases short and J 4 bases short, with 12 bases between. The CDR3 has 13 amino acids. The germline gives CDR1 GTSNPN, CDR2 SVGIG (reference sequence). The CDR3 DNA sequence: TGTGCCTGGGGACAGACGGGGGGAAACACCATATATTTT. It yields the protein CAWGQTGGNTIYF.

Here the CDR3 DNA reads TGTGCCAGCAGTGTGTTCATTGCGGATCCCGAGCAGTTCTTC. Its translation: CASSVFIADPEQFF. The gene calls are TRBV2 and TRBJ2-1; D is unclear. The V and J ends lost 4 bases and 10 bases respectively, with 17 bases between them. In germline, CDR1 is SNHLY, CDR2 FYNNEI. CDR3 length equals 14 residues. Complete variable domain (other parts from reference TRBV2 and TRBJ2-1): EPEVTQTPSHQVTQMGQEVILRCVPISNHLYFYWYRQILGQKVEFLVSFYNNEISEKSEIFDDQFSVERPDGSNFTLKIRSTKLEDSAMYFCASSVFIADPEQFFGPGTRLTVL.

The chain employs TRBV28 and TRBJ2-7, with TRBD1 matching over 7 bases. The germline CDR1 and CDR2 sequences are MDHEN and SYDVKM. The CDR3 totals 15 residues. V was pared by 4 bases and J by 2 bases, with 8 bases of the junction left unmatched. The chain's CDR3 is CASSSPSTGTYEQYF. The CDR3 DNA reads as TGTGCCAGCAGTTCCCCCTCGACAGGGACCTACGAGCAGTACTTC.

The chain employs TRBV18 and TRBJ2-7, with D possibly being TRBD2 (5 bases). Germline V lookup: CDR1 KGHSH, CDR2 LQKENI. V lost 8 bases to trimming and J lost 4 bases, with 15 bases between them. CDR3 length: 13 residues. The CDR3 spells CASAEGPTYEQYF. CDR3 sequence (DNA): TGTGCCAGCGCCGAGGGTCCCACTTACGAGCAGTACTTC.

This clone showed up just a few times. The CDR3 DNA follows: TGCGCCAGCAGCGATGGGACAGGGGTGTACGAGCAGTACTTC. Protein: CASSDGTGVYEQYF. This chain joins TRBV5-1 and TRBJ2-7; 10 bases map to TRBD1. V was pared by 4 bases and J by 4 bases, with 5 bases of the junction left unmatched. This CDR3 is 14 amino acids long. In germline, CDR1 is SGHRS, CDR2 YFSETQ.

This sequence joins TRBV5-1 and TRBJ2-1, with TRBD2 matching 14 bases. This CDR3 is 16 amino acids long. From germline, CDR1 is SGHRS and CDR2 YFSETQ. V lost 0 bases and J lost 8; bases outside the gene matches: 4. In DNA, the CDR3 is TGCGCCAGCAGCTTGGGACTAGCGGGGGGGTCCCATGAGCAGTTCTTC. It encodes CASSLGLAGGSHEQFF.

This chain uses TRBV7-3 with TRBJ2-5; 8 bases are a match to TRBD1. This CDR3 spans 13 amino acids. The trim removed 5 bases at V and 4 bases at J, leaving 3 bases unmatched. CDR1 and CDR2 from the germline V gene are SGHTA and FQGTGA. CDR3 protein: CASSPGGRETQYF. In DNA form, the CDR3 reads TGTGCCAGCAGCCCAGGGGGCCGAGAGACCCAGTACTTC.

The CDR3 spells CASSWETGSSLNTEAFF. CDR3 sequence (DNA): TGTGCCAGCAGCTGGGAAACAGGGAGTTCCTTGAACACTGAAGCTTTCTTT. The V gene is TRBV7-6, the J gene TRBJ1-1; maybe TRBD1 (6 bases). The CDR3 is 17 amino acids. The germline V and J ends were trimmed by 4 bases and 0 bases, with 18 bases remaining between them. Per the germline V gene, CDR1 is SGHVS and CDR2 is FNYEAQ. Drawing the rest from reference TRBV7-6 and TRBJ1-1, the complete variable domain is GAGVSQSPRYKVTKRGQDVALRCDPISGHVSLYWYRQALGQGPEFLTYFNYEAQQDKSGLPNDRFSAERPEGSISTLTIQRTEQRDSAMYRCASSWETGSSLNTEAFFGQGTRLTVV.

This clone showed up just a few times. V and J are TRBV18 and TRBJ2-7; 7 bases agree with TRBD1. This CDR3 has 13 residues. The V gene end was trimmed by 4 bases and the J gene end by 1 base; junction bases not matched to a gene: 1. Germline assignment: CDR1 KGHSH and CDR2 LQKENI. The CDR3 DNA is TGTGCCAGCTCACTGACAGGGTCCTACGAGCAGTACTTC. Translated: CASSLTGSYEQYF.

The rearrangement links TRBV5-1 to TRBJ1-2; 7 nucleotides match TRBD1. J gave up 2 bases and V 4 bases, and 5 bases lay outside the gene matches. The CDR3 consists of 14 residues. Looked up from germline, CDR1 is SGHRS and CDR2 is YFSETQ. CDR3 sequence reads: CASSPGTDNYGYTF. CDR3 DNA: TGCGCCAGCAGCCCAGGGACAGACAACTATGGCTACACCTTC.

The gene calls are TRBV29-1 and TRBJ2-5, with TRBD1 identical over 7 bases. From germline, CDR1 is SQVTM and CDR2 ANQGSEA. This CDR3 has 15 residues. V shed 7 bases, J shed 2 bases, and the junction held 13 bases outside the gene matches. DNA of the CDR3: TGCAGCGCTATACCGAGACAGGGCAGTCAAGAGACCCAGTACTTC. Its protein is CSAIPRQGSQETQYF.

The V gene is TRBV5-6, the J gene TRBJ2-5; 12 bases fit TRBD2. This CDR3 region has 14 residues. Trimming removed 4 bases from V and 5 bases from J; junction bases left unmatched: 3. The germline CDR1 and CDR2 sequences are SGHDT and YYEEEE. Written as DNA, the CDR3 is TGTGCCAGCAGCCTAGCGGGGGGGGCTGAGACCCAGTACTTC. This encodes CASSLAGGAETQYF.

The chain joins TRBV5-4 to TRBJ2-7, with 7 bases aligning to TRBD2. V lost 4 bases to trimming and J lost 2 bases; unmatched junction nucleotides: 3. Germline V CDR1 and CDR2: SGHNT, YYREEE (reference sequence). The CDR3 is made up of 13 amino acids. The CDR3 loop reads CASSRGLTYEQYF. Written as DNA, the CDR3 is TGTGCCAGCAGCCGGGGACTAACCTACGAGCAGTACTTC.

The chain couples TRBV12-5 to TRBJ2-1; 8 bases match TRBD1. CDR1 is LGHNT and CDR2 is FRNRAP in the germline V gene. Trimming at V came to 7 bases and at J to 2 bases, leaving 4 bases not matched to a gene. The CDR3 contains 14 residues. This chain's CDR3 is CASASGGTYNEQFF. CDR3 in DNA: TGTGCTAGTGCCTCAGGGGGCACCTACAATGAGCAGTTCTTC.

In nucleotides, the CDR3 is TGTGCCAGCAGCGTAGCTACTATGGGTAGCGGGATTAGCTCCTACAATGAGCAGTTCTTC. Its protein is CASSVATMGSGISSYNEQFF. This chain links TRBV9 with TRBJ2-1, with 8 nucleotides matching TRBD2. Germline CDR1 is SGDLS and CDR2 is YYNGEE. The CDR3 runs 20 residues. V gave up 0 bases and J gave up 0 bases; unmatched junction bases: 14.